Following are 7 T cell receptor beta chains from one sample sequenced in a study of spatial heterogeneity in lung cancer. Study conclusions and caveats: Tumor mutation counts were tracked by expanded intratumoral alpha and beta TCR counts.

TCRdb called the 5' RACE reads again in MiXCR, with one record for every CDR3 protein. Seen here are 6,000 to 8,500 distinct CDR3 sequences, around 3.4% observed once, and the top ten hold about 17%. Time point denoted: sample taken at primary tumor resection. No antigens are known for them. Material: lung tumor tissue, obtained at surgery. These TCRs come from a male donor with early-stage non-small cell lung cancer.

This clonotype was seen a handful of times. A clone one base away is much larger, so this may be a read error. The chain employs TRBV30 and TRBJ1-2; D perhaps matches TRBD1 (5 bases). Germline-derived CDR1 and CDR2 are GTSNPN and SVGIG (reference sequence). The CDR3 contains 11 residues. CDR3 loop: CASWRDYGYNF. CDR3 nucleotide sequence: TGTGCCTCTTGGAGGGACTATGGCTACAACTTC.

This clonotype was picked up many times. J is TRBJ2-6 and V is TRBV27; perhaps TRBD2 as D (5 bases). V lost 3 bases and J 0 bases, leaving 9 bases between the germline ends. CDR3 length equals 16 residues. Germline loops: CDR1 MNHEY, CDR2 SMNVEV (reference sequence). The CDR3 DNA reads TGTGCCAGCAGTTTGGACGGAGGCTCTGGGGCCAACGTCCTGACTTTC. Protein sequence: CASSLDGGSGANVLTF.

This clonotype was detected ten times or more. This chain joins TRBV5-6 and TRBJ1-2; a weak D match, TRBD1 (6 bases). V was trimmed by 1 base and J by 3 bases, leaving 16 bases between them. Per germline, CDR1 SGHDT and CDR2 YYEEEE. The CDR3 loop spans 16 amino acids. CDR3 region: CASSLWGAQVYYGYTF. In DNA form, the CDR3 reads TGTGCCAGCAGCTTGTGGGGGGCCCAAGTCTACTATGGCTACACCTTC.

This clonotype has at least ten counts. The chain employs TRBV5-4 and TRBJ1-3, with D perhaps TRBD1 (6 bases). Looked up from germline, CDR1 is SGHNT and CDR2 is YYREEE (reference sequence). V was pared by 9 bases and J by 1 base, with 17 bases between. The CDR3 runs to 15 residues. The CDR3 DNA reads TGTGCCACGTCGAACAGGGAGAATTCTGGAAACACCATATATTTT. Translation gives CATSNRENSGNTIYF. Supplemented by reference TRBV5-4 and TRBJ1-3, the full variable domain reads ETGVTQSPTHLIKTRGQQVTLRCSSQSGHNTVSWYQQALGQGPQFIFQYYREEENGRGNFPPRFSGLQFPNYSSELNVNALELDDSALYLCATSNRENSGNTIYFGEGSWLTVV.

In its sample, this clonotype is medium-sized. The genes are TRBV5-4 and TRBJ1-6, with TRBD1 matching 7 bases. Germline V gene lookup returns CDR1 SGHNT and CDR2 YYREEE (reference sequence). V shed 5 bases and J 9 bases; nucleotides not matched to a gene: 8. The CDR3 consists of 14 residues. The chain's CDR3 is CASSTQGTGSPLHF. As DNA, the CDR3 is TGTGCCAGCAGTACACAGGGGACGGGTTCACCCCTCCACTTT.

This clonotype was observed a few times. The chain carries TRBV3-1 and TRBJ1-1; the D gene is possibly TRBD1 (5 bases). Germline loops: CDR1 LGHDT, CDR2 YNNKEL (reference sequence). The CDR3 covers 14 residues. Trimming removed 5 bases at V and 3 bases at J, with 13 bases between. The CDR3: CASSFLGPHTEAFF. For the CDR3, the DNA is TGTGCCAGCAGCTTCCTGGGACCACACACTGAAGCTTTCTTT.

This clonotype is labeled as medium-sized. The chain has TRBV29-1 and TRBJ2-5, with D tentatively TRBD1 or TRBD2 (5 bases each). V was shortened by 7 bases and J by 5 bases, with 14 bases between the two germline ends. The CDR3 has 12 amino acids. Germline V gene lookup returns CDR1 SQVTM and CDR2 ANQGSEA. The CDR3 DNA is TGCAGCGCCGGGACCGGGCAGGAGACCCAGTACTTC. As protein: CSAGTGQETQYF.